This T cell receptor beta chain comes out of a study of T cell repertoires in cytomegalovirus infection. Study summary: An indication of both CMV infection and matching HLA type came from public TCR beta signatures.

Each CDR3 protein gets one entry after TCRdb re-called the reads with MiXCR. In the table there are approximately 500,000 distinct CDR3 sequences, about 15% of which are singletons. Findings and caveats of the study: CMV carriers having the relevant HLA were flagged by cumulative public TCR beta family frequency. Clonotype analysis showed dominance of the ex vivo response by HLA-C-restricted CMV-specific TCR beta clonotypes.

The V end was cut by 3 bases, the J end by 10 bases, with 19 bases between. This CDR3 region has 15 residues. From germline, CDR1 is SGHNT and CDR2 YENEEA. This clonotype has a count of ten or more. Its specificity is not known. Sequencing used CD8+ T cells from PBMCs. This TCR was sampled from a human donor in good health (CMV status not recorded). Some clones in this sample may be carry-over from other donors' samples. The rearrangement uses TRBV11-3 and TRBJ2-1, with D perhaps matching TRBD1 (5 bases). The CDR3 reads CASSFASGQGGEQFF. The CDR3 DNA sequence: TGTGCCAGCAGCTTCGCCTCTGGGCAGGGTGGAGAGCAGTTCTTC. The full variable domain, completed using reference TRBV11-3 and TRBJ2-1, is EAGVVQSPRYKIIEKKQPVAFWCNPISGHNTLYWYLQNLGQGPELLIRYENEEAVDDSQLPKDRFSAERLKGVDSTLKIQPAELGDSAVYLCASSFASGQGGEQFFGPGTRLTVL.